The following is a TCR beta chain sequence with its context. CDR1 and CDR2 (germline): MNHGY, SAAAGT. The length of the CDR3 is 15 residues. Trimming stripped 6 bases from V and 2 bases from J, with 13 bases between. This entry belongs to a study of T cells in localized non-small cell lung cancer. Here immunoSEQ multiplex PCR was the method, and the copy in TCRdb shows in-frame clones only, minus some. The top ten hold around 21% of the sample, which has roughly 2,000 clones, 27% seen once. Sequenced material: normal lung tissue next to the tumor, taken before any cancer treatment. The V and J genes are TRBV6-8 and TRBJ2-2, with a weak D call TRBD2 (5 bases). This sequence originates from a male donor aged 60 or over with stage II lung adenocarcinoma. CDR3 in amino acids: CASRLGQINTGELFF. The CDR3 bases are TGTGCCAGCAGACTAGGGCAGATTAACACCGGGGAGCTGTTTTTT.